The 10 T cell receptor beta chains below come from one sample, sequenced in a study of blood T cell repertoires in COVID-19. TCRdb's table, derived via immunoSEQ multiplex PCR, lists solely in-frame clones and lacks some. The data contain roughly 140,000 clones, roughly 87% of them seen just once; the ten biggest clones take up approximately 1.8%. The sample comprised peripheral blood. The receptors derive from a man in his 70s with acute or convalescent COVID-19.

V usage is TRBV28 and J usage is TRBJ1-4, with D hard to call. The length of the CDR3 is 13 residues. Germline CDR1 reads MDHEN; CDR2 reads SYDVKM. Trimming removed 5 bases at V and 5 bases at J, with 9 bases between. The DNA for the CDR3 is TGTGCCAGCAGTCAGGCCCCAAATGAAAAACTGTTTTTT. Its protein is CASSQAPNEKLFF.

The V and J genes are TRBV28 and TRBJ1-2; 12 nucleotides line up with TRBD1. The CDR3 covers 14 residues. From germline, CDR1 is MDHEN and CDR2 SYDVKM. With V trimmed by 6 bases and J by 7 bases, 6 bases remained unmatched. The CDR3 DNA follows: TGTGCCAGCAGAACGGGACAGGGGGCGCGTGGCTACACCTTC. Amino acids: CASRTGQGARGYTF.

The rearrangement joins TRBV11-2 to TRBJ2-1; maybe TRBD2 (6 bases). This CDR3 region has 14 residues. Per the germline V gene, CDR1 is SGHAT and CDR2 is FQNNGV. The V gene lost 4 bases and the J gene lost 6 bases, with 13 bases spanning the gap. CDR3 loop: CASSSPRRANEQFF. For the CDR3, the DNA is TGTGCCAGCAGCTCCCCCCGGAGGGCCAATGAGCAGTTCTTC.

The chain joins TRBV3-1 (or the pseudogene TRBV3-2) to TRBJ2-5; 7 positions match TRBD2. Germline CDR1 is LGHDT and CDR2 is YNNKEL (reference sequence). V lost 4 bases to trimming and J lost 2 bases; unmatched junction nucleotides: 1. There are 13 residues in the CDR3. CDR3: CASSLGLQETQYF. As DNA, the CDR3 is TGTGCCAGCAGCCTGGGACTACAAGAGACCCAGTACTTC.

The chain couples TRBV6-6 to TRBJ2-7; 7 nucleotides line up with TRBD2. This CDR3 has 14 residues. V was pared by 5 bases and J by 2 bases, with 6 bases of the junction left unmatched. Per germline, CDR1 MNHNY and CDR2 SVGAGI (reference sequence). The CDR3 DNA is TGTGCCAGCAGTCGAACAGCGGGGACCTACGAGCAGTACTTC. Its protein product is CASSRTAGTYEQYF.

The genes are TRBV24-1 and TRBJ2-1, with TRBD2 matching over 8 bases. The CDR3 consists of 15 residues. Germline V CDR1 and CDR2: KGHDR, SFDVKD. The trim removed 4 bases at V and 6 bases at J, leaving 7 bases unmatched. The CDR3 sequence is CATSELGTSGNEQFF. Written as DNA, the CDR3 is TGTGCCACCAGTGAGCTCGGGACTAGTGGCAATGAGCAGTTCTTC.

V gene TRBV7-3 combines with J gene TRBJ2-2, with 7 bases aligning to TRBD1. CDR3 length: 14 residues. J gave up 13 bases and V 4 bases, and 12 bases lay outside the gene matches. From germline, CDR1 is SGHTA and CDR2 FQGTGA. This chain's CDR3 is CASSSDRRDGTLFF. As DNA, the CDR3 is TGTGCCAGCAGCTCGGACAGGAGAGATGGGACGCTGTTTTTT.

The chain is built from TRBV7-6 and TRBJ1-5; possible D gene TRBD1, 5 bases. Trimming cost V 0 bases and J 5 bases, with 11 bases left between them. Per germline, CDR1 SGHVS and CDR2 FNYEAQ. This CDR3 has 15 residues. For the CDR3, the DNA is TGTGCCAGCAGCTTAGCGGCGGGGCCAGATCAGCCCCAGCATTTT. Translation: CASSLAAGPDQPQHF.

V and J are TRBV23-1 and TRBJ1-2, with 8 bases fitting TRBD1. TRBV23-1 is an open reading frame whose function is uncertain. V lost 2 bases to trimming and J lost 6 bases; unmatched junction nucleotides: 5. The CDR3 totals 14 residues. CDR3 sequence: CASSQQTGDDGYTF. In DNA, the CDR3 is TGCGCCAGCAGTCAACAGACAGGGGATGATGGCTACACCTTC.

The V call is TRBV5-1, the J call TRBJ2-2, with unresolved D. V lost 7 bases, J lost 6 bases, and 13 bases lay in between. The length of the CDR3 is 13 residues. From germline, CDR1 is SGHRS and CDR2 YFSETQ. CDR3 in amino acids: CASAEAQPGELFF. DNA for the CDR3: TGCGCCAGCGCCGAGGCCCAACCCGGGGAGCTGTTTTTT. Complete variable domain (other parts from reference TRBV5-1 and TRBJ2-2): KAGVTQTPRYLIKTRGQQVTLSCSPISGHRSVSWYQQTPGQGLQFLFEYFSETQRNKGNFPGRFSGRQFSNSRSEMNVSTLELGDSALYLCASAEAQPGELFFGEGSRLTVL.